This T cell receptor (beta chain) was observed in a study of cytomegalovirus exposure and HLA in healthy donors. Study observations and caveats: Donor immune exposure was known only as CMV serostatus. In presence/absence analyses, roughly uniform sequencing depth across donors was assumed.

CDR3 length equals 13 residues. With 7 bases clipped from V and 4 bases from J, the junction kept 5 bases outside the gene matches. Germline values: CDR1 SNHLY, CDR2 FYNNEI. A word on this clone: The antigen is unknown.

The primer mix had 60 Vbeta and 13 Jbeta primers. The assay was immunoSEQ multiplex PCR, and TCRdb's table has in-frame clones only and misses some. The sample yields 60,000 to 70,000 clones, roughly 78% seen once. The TCR comes from a man in his forties in good health and CMV-seronegative. V gene TRBV2 combines with J gene TRBJ1-2, with 8 nucleotides matching TRBD1. Sequences were obtained from PBMCs. The CDR3 loop reads CASTGQGGYGYTF. In nucleotides, the CDR3 is TGTGCCAGCACTGGACAGGGAGGCTATGGCTACACCTTC.